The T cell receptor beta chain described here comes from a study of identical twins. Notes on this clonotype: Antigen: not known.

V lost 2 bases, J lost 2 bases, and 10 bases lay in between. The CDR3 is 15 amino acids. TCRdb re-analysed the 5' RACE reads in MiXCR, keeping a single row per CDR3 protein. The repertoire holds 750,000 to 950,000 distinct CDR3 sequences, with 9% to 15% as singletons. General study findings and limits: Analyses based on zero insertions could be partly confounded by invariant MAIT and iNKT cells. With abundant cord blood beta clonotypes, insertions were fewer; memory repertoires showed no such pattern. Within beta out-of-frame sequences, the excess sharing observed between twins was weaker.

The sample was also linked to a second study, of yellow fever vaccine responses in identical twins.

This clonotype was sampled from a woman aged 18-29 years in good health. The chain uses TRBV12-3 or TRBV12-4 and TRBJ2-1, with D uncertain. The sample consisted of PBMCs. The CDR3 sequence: CASSLLFIPYNEQFF. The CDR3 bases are TGTGCCAGCAGTTTATTGTTTATCCCCTACAATGAGCAGTTCTTC.